A single sample gave rise to the 16 T cell receptor beta chains below, sequenced in a study of Graves' ophthalmopathy and Graves' hyperthyroidism (dated by TCRdb to 2016 to 2018). Sequencing used an Illumina HiSeq 2000. For repertoire sequencing, the TCR beta CDR3 regions were amplified from RNA transcripts. A first-round RT-PCR used HTBI primers with the Qiagen OneStep RT-PCR kit, followed by a second-round multiplex PCR, size selection and purification. Through fastp at Q25 and MiXCR, TCRdb rebuilt clones from the public reads, retaining in-frame beta chains. Every CDR3 protein is listed once, alongside the most common genes and DNA of its rows. This sample lists 1 million to 1.3 million distinct CDR3 sequences; about two fifths were detected once. Around 10% of the sample comes from the top ten. The specimen was peripheral blood or thyroid tissue (not recorded which). The receptors derive from an adult man with Graves' hyperthyroidism.

J is TRBJ1-1 and V is TRBV4-2; the match to TRBD1 covers 10 bases. Germline assignment: CDR1 LGHNA and CDR2 YNFKEQ. The CDR3 has 15 residues. Germline trimming cut 0 bases from V and 6 bases from J; bases unmatched to any gene: 4. The DNA of the CDR3 is TGTGCCAGCAGCCAAGAATGGGACAGGGGCGCTGAAGCTTTCTTT. This gives the protein CASSQEWDRGAEAFF.

V gene TRBV25-1 combines with J gene TRBJ2-5; D is possibly TRBD2 (6 bases). The CDR3 sequence is 13 residues long. Germline V CDR1 and CDR2: MGHDK, SYGVNS. V lost 8 bases and J 5 bases, leaving 15 bases between the germline ends. The CDR3 bases are TGTGCCAGCGTCCGCCGGGGACTCGAGACCCAGTACTTC. This encodes CASVRRGLETQYF.

Turning to this clonotype: This sequence may be a read error, since a much larger clone differs from it by one base. J is TRBJ1-1 and V is TRBV19; D call uncertain. The V and J ends lost 8 bases and 1 base respectively, with 14 bases between them. The CDR3 is made up of 14 amino acids. Germline assignment: CDR1 LNHDA and CDR2 SQIVND (reference sequence). CDR3 DNA: TGTGCCAGTGGCTACCGGGCAGAGAACACTGAAGCTTTCTTT. Encoded protein: CASGYRAENTEAFF.

This clonotype was picked up many times. The chain links TRBV2 to TRBJ2-7; 13 bases match TRBD2. The CDR3 sequence is 14 residues long. V shed 7 bases, J shed 7 bases, and the junction held 7 bases outside the gene matches. Germline CDR1 is SNHLY and CDR2 is FYNNEI. For the CDR3, the DNA is TGTGCCAGCATCCCGGGACTAGCGGGATTAGAGCAGTACTTC. Amino acid sequence: CASIPGLAGLEQYF.

The table lists this clonotype with many counts. This chain joins TRBV6-1 and TRBJ1-2, with no clear D. The germline CDR1 and CDR2 sequences are MNHNS and SASEGT. V dropped 5 bases and J dropped 7 bases, with 14 bases sitting between them. The CDR3 runs 13 residues. DNA for the CDR3: TGTGCCAGCAGTTGGGGAGGAAACGGTGGCTACACCTTC. It codes for CASSWGGNGGYTF.

This clonotype showed up just a few times. The chain joins TRBV19 to TRBJ1-2; the D is unclear. With 0 bases removed from V and 8 bases from J, the gap between germline ends came to 10 bases. Germline-derived CDR1 and CDR2 are LNHDA and SQIVND (reference sequence). CDR3 length equals 13 residues. CDR3 sequence (DNA): TGTGCCAGTAGTATAGAAGGTTTTGCAGGCTACACCTTC. Its translation: CASSIEGFAGYTF.

This clonotype was seen many times. The CDR3 DNA reads as TGTGCCACCCAGGGGGGACAGGGGAACACTGAAGCTTTCTTT. This sequence encodes CATQGGQGNTEAFF. V and J are TRBV10-3 and TRBJ1-1; 9 bases agree with TRBD1. CDR1 is ENHRY, CDR2 SYGVKD, per germline. V shed 10 bases, J shed 1 base, and the junction held 7 bases outside the gene matches. The CDR3 sequence is 14 residues long.

This clonotype was observed at least ten times. This sequence joins TRBV7-2 and TRBJ1-1; TRBD1 aligns across 7 bases. Germline values: CDR1 SGHTA, CDR2 FQGNSA. The CDR3 runs 16 residues. Losses at the gene ends were 4 bases for V and 1 base for J; bases not matched to a gene: 9. In DNA, the CDR3 is TGTGCCAGCAGCTGGAGACAGGGAGGGCAGAACACTGAAGCTTTCTTT. Encoded protein: CASSWRQGGQNTEAFF.

This clonotype was seen at least ten times. The chain links TRBV24-1 to TRBJ2-5, with TRBD1 matching 8 bases. The CDR3 extends over 15 amino acids. CDR1 is KGHDR and CDR2 is SFDVKD in the germline V gene. V lost 6 bases to trimming and J lost 3 bases; unmatched junction nucleotides: 8. This CDR3 reads CATSPTGEREETQYF. In DNA, the CDR3 is TGTGCCACCAGTCCGACAGGGGAGAGAGAAGAGACCCAGTACTTC.

The chain combines TRBV12-3 or TRBV12-4 with TRBJ2-5; unclear D gene. The ends were cut back, 8 bases at V and 1 base at J, with 11 bases in the middle. The CDR3 runs to 13 residues. The CDR3 DNA reads TGTGCCAGCTGCCCTTATACCCAAGAGACCCAGTACTTC. Protein: CASCPYTQETQYF.

This clonotype was detected a few times. The rearrangement joins TRBV4-3 to TRBJ1-4; a weak D match, TRBD1 (5 bases). V lost 2 bases and J lost 7, with 14 bases in between. Germline CDR1 reads LGHNA; CDR2 reads YSLEER. This CDR3 comprises 15 residues. CDR3 sequence: CASSQQTEGGEKLFF. CDR3 bases: TGCGCCAGCAGCCAACAGACAGAAGGTGGTGAAAAACTGTTTTTT.

The genes are TRBV25-1 and TRBJ1-3; a weak D match, TRBD1 (5 bases). CDR1 and CDR2 (germline): MGHDK, SYGVNS. The CDR3 runs 14 residues. Deletions cut 4 bases from V and 0 bases from J, with 7 bases between. CDR3 DNA: TGTGCCAGCAGTGGGGACCACTCTGGAAACACCATATATTTT. Translation: CASSGDHSGNTIYF.

In its sample, this clonotype was seen many times. CDR3: CASSLEDWVEQYF. CDR3 DNA: TGCGCCAGCAGCTTGGAGGATTGGGTCGAGCAGTACTTC. This rearrangement joins TRBV5-1 to TRBJ2-7; D unclear. This CDR3 has 13 residues. Trimming took 0 bases from V and 6 from J, leaving 10 bases between them. Germline loops: CDR1 SGHRS, CDR2 YFSETQ.

This chain uses TRBV4-3 with TRBJ1-2; D unresolved. Trimming shortened V by 3 bases and J by 3 bases, and 17 bases separated the two germline ends. The germline CDR1 and CDR2 sequences are LGHNA and YSLEER. The CDR3 is 16 residues long. The CDR3 sequence is CASSHDFMVSYYGYTF. DNA of the CDR3: TGCGCCAGCAGCCACGATTTCATGGTGTCATACTATGGCTACACCTTC.

The V call is TRBV25-1, the J call TRBJ2-1; D gene uncertain. V was cut by 3 bases and J by 4 bases, with 7 bases left in between. CDR1 is MGHDK and CDR2 is SYGVNS in the germline V gene. The CDR3 is made up of 13 amino acids. In DNA, the CDR3 is TGTGCCAGCAGTGATGGGTGGTACAATGAGCAGTTCTTC. It is translated as CASSDGWYNEQFF. The complete variable domain, with remaining parts taken from reference TRBV25-1 and TRBJ2-1, reads EADIYQTPRYLVIGTGKKITLECSQTMGHDKMYWYQQDPGMELHLIHYSYGVNSTEKGDLSSESTVSRIRTEHFPLTLESARPSHTSQYLCASSDGWYNEQFFGPGTRLTVL.

This chain uses TRBV25-1 with TRBJ2-2, with D tentatively TRBD2 (6 bases). V was cut by 5 bases and J by 1 base, with 11 bases left in between. The CDR3 extends over 15 amino acids. Germline V CDR1 and CDR2: MGHDK, SYGVNS. The DNA for the CDR3 is TGTGCCAGCAGTTCGGGGGTCTTGAACACCGGGGAGCTGTTTTTT. This sequence encodes CASSSGVLNTGELFF.